This T cell receptor (beta chain) was documented in a study of shared clonotypes between healthy human individuals. Findings and caveats of the study: It was anticipated that sequencing depth would influence how many clonotypes donors shared.

The CDR3 is 16 residues long. Germline lookup yields CDR1 MNHNY and CDR2 SVGAGI (reference sequence). Trimming removed 6 bases at V and 4 bases at J, with 19 bases between. This clone showed up just once. Its antigen remains unknown. All donors qualified as healthy HIV-negative adults and had experienced no recent acute infections or vaccinations. All participating donors were Caucasian adults from Nashville, Tennessee. Assay used: immunoSEQ multiplex PCR; TCRdb lists only in-frame clones, some missing. The profile shows 2 million to 2.5 million clones, nearly 97% of them singletons. The clonotype originates from a man between 18 and 35 years old in good health. The chain joins TRBV6-6 to TRBJ1-5; D is undetermined. The sequenced sample was naive CD4+ T cells sorted from blood. Subset noted: CD45RA+ positively selected. CDR3 protein: CASRPTDGVGNQPQHF. In DNA, the CDR3 is TGTGCCAGCAGACCCACGGACGGGGTAGGGAATCAGCCCCAGCATTTT.